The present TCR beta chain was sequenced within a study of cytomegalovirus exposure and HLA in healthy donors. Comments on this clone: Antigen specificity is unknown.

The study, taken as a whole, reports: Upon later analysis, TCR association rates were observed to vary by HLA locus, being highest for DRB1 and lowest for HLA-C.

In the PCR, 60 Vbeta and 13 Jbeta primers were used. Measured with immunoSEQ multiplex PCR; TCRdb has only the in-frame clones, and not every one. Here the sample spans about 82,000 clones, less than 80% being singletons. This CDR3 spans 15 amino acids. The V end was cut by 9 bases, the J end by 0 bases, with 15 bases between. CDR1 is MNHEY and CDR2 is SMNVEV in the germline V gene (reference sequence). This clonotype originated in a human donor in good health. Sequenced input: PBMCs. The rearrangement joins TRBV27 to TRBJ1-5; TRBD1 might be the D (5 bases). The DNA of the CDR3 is TGTGCCAGGACTGGGGGGGAGTATAGCAATCAGCCCCAGCATTTT. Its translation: CARTGGEYSNQPQHF.